A single sample is the source of the 25 T cell receptor beta chains below, sequenced in a study of OX40 agonist ivuxolimab in advanced cancers. Sequencing was performed with immunoSEQ multiplex PCR; in TCRdb, only in-frame clones are kept and a portion is missing. The table includes over 50,000 clones, 92% detected once. Sequenced material: CD4+ or CD8+ T cells sorted from blood, taken in a trial of the OX40 agonist ivuxolimab. All receptors derive from an adult with an advanced solid tumor such as melanoma, head and neck, liver or kidney cancer.

The rearrangement uses TRBV7-9 and TRBJ1-5; D gene ambiguous. The V and J ends lost 10 bases and 4 bases respectively, with 20 bases between them. This CDR3 spans 15 amino acids. Germline V gene sequence: CDR1 SEHNR, CDR2 FQNEAQ (reference sequence). DNA for the CDR3: TGTGCCAAACCGACACTGGACCGTCCGAATCAGCCCCAGCATTTT. It yields the protein CAKPTLDRPNQPQHF.

The chain links TRBV6-6 to TRBJ1-2; D call uncertain. Trimming removed 4 bases from V and 4 bases from J, with 13 bases in between. Germline assignment: CDR1 MNHNY and CDR2 SVGAGI (reference sequence). This CDR3 has 14 residues. The DNA of the CDR3 is TGTGCCAGCAGTTCAGAGTCCCATTTCTATGGCTACACCTTC. Translation: CASSSESHFYGYTF.

This chain uses TRBV5-6 with TRBJ2-1; D gene unclear. The germline gives CDR1 SGHDT, CDR2 YYEEEE. The CDR3 length is 14 residues. Between the trimmed V and J ends, which lost 3 bases and 2 bases, there was a span of 9 bases. The CDR3 sequence: CASSWTETYNEQFF. CDR3 in DNA: TGTGCCAGCAGCTGGACGGAAACCTACAATGAGCAGTTCTTC.

The chain recombines TRBV6-5 with TRBJ2-1, with D possibly being TRBD2 (6 bases). The CDR3 loop spans 14 amino acids. V was clipped by 6 bases and J by 5 bases, with 14 bases between them. Germline-derived CDR1 and CDR2 are MNHEY and SVGAGI. The CDR3 bases are TGTGCCAGCAGCCGCTCGGAGGGAAACAATGAGCAGTTCTTC. It yields the protein CASSRSEGNNEQFF.

This sequence joins TRBV6-5 and TRBJ2-4; no clear D. The CDR3 length is 13 residues. Germline values: CDR1 MNHEY, CDR2 SVGAGI. V dropped 2 bases and J dropped 8 bases, with 10 bases sitting between them. The CDR3 nucleotides read TGTGCCAGCAGTTACCGTGGTAGTGACATTCAGTACTTC. It encodes CASSYRGSDIQYF.

The DNA of the CDR3 is TGCGCCAGCAGCTTGGAAAGGGGAACTGGAAACACCATATATTTT. Translating gives CASSLERGTGNTIYF. The chain recombines TRBV5-1 with TRBJ1-3; D is perhaps TRBD1 (5 bases). V lost 0 bases to trimming and J lost 2 bases, with 9 bases between them. CDR1 and CDR2 (germline): SGHRS, YFSETQ. CDR3 size: 15 residues.

The chain is built from TRBV28 and TRBJ2-1; 12 positions match TRBD2. CDR3 size: 16 residues. The trim removed 4 bases at V and 5 bases at J, leaving 6 bases unmatched. The V gene's germline CDR1 is MDHEN and CDR2 SYDVKM. The CDR3 protein is CASSSMRLAGDNEQFF. CDR3 nucleotides: TGTGCCAGCAGTTCTATGAGACTAGCGGGGGACAATGAGCAGTTCTTC.

The CDR3 loop is CASSPDRERGYTF. The CDR3 nucleotides read TGTGCCAGCTCCCCTGACAGGGAGAGGGGCTACACCTTC. The rearrangement joins TRBV18 to TRBJ1-2; 7 bases map to TRBD1. V lost 6 bases and J lost 8; bases outside the gene matches: 9. In germline, CDR1 is KGHSH, CDR2 LQKENI. The CDR3 consists of 13 residues.

V is TRBV4-1 and J is TRBJ2-6; no definite D call. The germline V gene encodes CDR1 MGHRA and CDR2 YSYEKL. Trimming took off 0 bases at V and 2 bases at J, with 2 bases between the two ends. The CDR3 length is 14 residues. Here the CDR3 DNA reads TGCGCCAGCAGCCAAGAAACTGGGGCCAACGTCCTGACTTTC. This codes for CASSQETGANVLTF.

This clone was seen just once. The V gene is TRBV7-4, the J gene TRBJ2-1; 11 bases are shared with TRBD2. From germline, CDR1 is SGHVT and CDR2 SQSDAQ. Trimming removed 5 bases from V and 8 bases from J; junction bases left unmatched: 11. The CDR3 extends over 16 amino acids. The CDR3 reads CASSAPLSGRADEQFF. The DNA of the CDR3 is TGTGCCAGCAGCGCCCCTCTTAGCGGGAGGGCGGATGAGCAGTTCTTC.

The rearrangement links TRBV29-1 to TRBJ2-3; a weak D match, TRBD2 (5 bases). The CDR3 consists of 15 residues. V was cut by 5 bases and J by 0 bases, with 15 bases left in between. Germline CDR1 and CDR2: SQVTM and ANQGSEA. This CDR3 reads CSVPDLAGSTDTQYF. The DNA for the CDR3 is TGCAGCGTTCCGGACTTGGCCGGGAGCACAGATACGCAGTATTTT.

The chain carries TRBV28 and TRBJ1-2, with D hard to call. Looked up from germline, CDR1 is MDHEN and CDR2 is SYDVKM. V shed 5 bases and J shed 7 bases, with 5 bases lying between them. The CDR3 is made up of 10 amino acids. DNA of the CDR3: TGTGCCAGCAGTGGGTTTGGCTACACCTTC. It is translated as CASSGFGYTF.

This clone was found a few times. The gene calls are TRBV7-2 and TRBJ1-2; D remains ambiguous. This CDR3 is 15 amino acids long. Germline-derived CDR1 and CDR2 are SGHTA and FQGNSA. The V end lost 1 base, the J end lost 0 bases, and 9 bases lay between the germline ends. The CDR3 sequence: CASSLGAVANYGYTF. CDR3 DNA sequence: TGTGCCAGCAGCTTAGGGGCAGTAGCTAACTATGGCTACACCTTC.

This chain links TRBV9 with TRBJ2-6; D is perhaps TRBD1 (6 bases). The CDR3 runs to 17 residues. Per germline, CDR1 SGDLS and CDR2 YYNGEE. V lost 4 bases and J lost 2, with 16 bases in between. Here the CDR3 reads CASSHHRVVTGANVLTF. In DNA, the CDR3 is TGTGCCAGCAGCCACCACAGGGTAGTGACTGGGGCCAACGTCCTGACTTTC.

J is TRBJ2-1 and V is TRBV4-2; perhaps TRBD2 as D (6 bases). The V gene's germline CDR1 is LGHNA and CDR2 YNFKEQ. The CDR3 runs to 14 residues. The V gene lost 4 bases and the J gene lost 7 bases, with 14 bases spanning the gap. This CDR3 reads CASSPSGGWNEQFF. The CDR3 bases are TGTGCCAGCAGCCCAAGCGGAGGGTGGAATGAGCAGTTCTTC.

Of note for this clone: The same CDR3 can be traced to other DNA sequences in this sample. J is TRBJ2-3 and V is TRBV28; no reliable D call. This CDR3 comprises 11 residues. V was trimmed by 1 base and J by 4 bases, leaving 0 bases between them. Per germline, CDR1 MDHEN and CDR2 SYDVKM. This CDR3 is CASSLSDTQYF. CDR3 in DNA: TGTGCCAGCAGTTTATCAGATACGCAGTATTTT. The whole variable domain, filled in from reference TRBV28 and TRBJ2-3, reads DVKVTQSSRYLVKRTGEKVFLECVQDMDHENMFWYRQDPGLGLRLIYFSYDVKMKEKGDIPEGYSVSREKKERFSLILESASTNQTSMYLCASSLSDTQYFGPGTRLTVL.

This clone was seen only a few times. The gene calls are TRBV5-1 and TRBJ1-1; 7 nucleotides match TRBD1. Germline V gene lookup returns CDR1 SGHRS and CDR2 YFSETQ. The CDR3 consists of 14 residues. V lost 1 base and J lost 3; bases outside the gene matches: 3. The CDR3 is CASSLRGQYTEAFF. In nucleotides, the CDR3 is TGCGCCAGCAGCTTGAGGGGACAGTACACTGAAGCTTTCTTT.

This sequence joins TRBV6-5 and TRBJ1-6, with no clear D. CDR1 MNHEY and CDR2 SVGAGI come from the germline V gene. V gave up 2 bases and J gave up 6 bases, with 8 bases separating them. The CDR3 has 14 residues. The CDR3 loop is CASSYASTNSPLHF. The DNA of the CDR3 is TGTGCCAGCAGTTACGCCTCAACTAATTCACCCCTCCACTTT.

The chain carries TRBV9 and TRBJ2-1, with D possibly TRBD2 on 6 matching bases. This CDR3 region has 15 residues. Trimming shortened V by 1 base and J by 0 bases, and 8 bases separated the two germline ends. Looked up from germline, CDR1 is SGDLS and CDR2 is YYNGEE. The CDR3 DNA sequence: TGTGCCAGCAGCGTATACGGGAGCTCCTACAATGAGCAGTTCTTC. Translation: CASSVYGSSYNEQFF.

The genes are TRBV12-5 and TRBJ1-1; a possible D gene is TRBD1 (5 bases). From germline, CDR1 is LGHNT and CDR2 FRNRAP. With 1 base removed from V and 8 bases from J, the gap between germline ends came to 11 bases. CDR3 size: 13 residues. CDR3 loop: CASGLGGASEAFF. The CDR3 region has the DNA TGTGCTAGTGGTTTGGGCGGGGCTAGCGAAGCTTTCTTT.

The V gene is TRBV30, the J gene TRBJ1-1; D remains unclear. Germline assignment: CDR1 GTSNPN and CDR2 SVGIG (reference sequence). The CDR3 covers 11 residues. V lost 8 bases and J 6 bases, leaving 13 bases between the germline ends. The CDR3 reads CARRLGPEAFF. Written as DNA, the CDR3 is TGTGCCCGGCGCTTGGGCCCTGAAGCTTTCTTT.

CDR3 DNA: TGTGCCAGCAGTTTGGGTGGTGGGGGGGATCAGCCCCAGCATTTT. Protein product: CASSLGGGGDQPQHF. The chain is built from TRBV28 and TRBJ1-5, with D possibly matching TRBD1 (5 bases). CDR1 MDHEN and CDR2 SYDVKM come from the germline V gene. V was trimmed by 3 bases and J by 5 bases, leaving 14 bases between them. The CDR3 is 15 amino acids.

The chain combines TRBV7-2 with TRBJ1-4; D gene ambiguous. The germline gives CDR1 SGHTA, CDR2 FQGNSA. Trimming took 2 bases from V and 8 from J, leaving 9 bases between them. This CDR3 has 13 amino acids. CDR3 nucleotides: TGTGCCAGCAGCTTACTGGTTCCGGAAAAACTGTTTTTT. This sequence encodes CASSLLVPEKLFF.

The chain employs TRBV4-3 and TRBJ1-2; a weak D match, TRBD1 (5 bases). V shed 0 bases and J shed 4 bases, with 12 bases lying between them. Germline loops: CDR1 LGHNA, CDR2 YSLEER. The CDR3 is 15 amino acids. The CDR3 DNA is TGCGCCAGCAGCCAAGATATCGGGGGGAGCTATGGCTACACCTTC. This translates into CASSQDIGGSYGYTF.

The V and J genes are TRBV7-3 and TRBJ2-2; D uncertain. Germline V gene sequence: CDR1 SGHTA, CDR2 FQGTGA. Trimming shortened V by 1 base and J by 4 bases, and 4 bases separated the two germline ends. This CDR3 is built from 13 residues. CDR3: CASSLITTGELFF. The CDR3 DNA is TGTGCCAGCAGCTTAATAACCACCGGGGAGCTGTTTTTT.